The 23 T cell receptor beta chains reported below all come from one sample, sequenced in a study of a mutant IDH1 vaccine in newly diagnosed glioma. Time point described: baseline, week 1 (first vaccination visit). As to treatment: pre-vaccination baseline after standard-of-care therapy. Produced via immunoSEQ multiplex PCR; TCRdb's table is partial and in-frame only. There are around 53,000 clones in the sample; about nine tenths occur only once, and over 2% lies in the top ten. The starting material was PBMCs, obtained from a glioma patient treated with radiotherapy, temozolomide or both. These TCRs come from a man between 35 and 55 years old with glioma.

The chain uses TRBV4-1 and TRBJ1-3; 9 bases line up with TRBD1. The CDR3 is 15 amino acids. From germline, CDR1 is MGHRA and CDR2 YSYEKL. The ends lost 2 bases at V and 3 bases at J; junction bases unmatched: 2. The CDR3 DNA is TGCGCCAGCAGCCAACCGACAGGGGGTGGAAACACCATATATTTT. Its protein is CASSQPTGGGNTIYF.

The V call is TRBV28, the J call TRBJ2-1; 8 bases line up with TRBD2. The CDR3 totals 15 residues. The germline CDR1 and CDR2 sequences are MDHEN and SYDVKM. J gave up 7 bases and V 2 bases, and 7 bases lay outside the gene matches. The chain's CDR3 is CASSLASGGRNEQFF. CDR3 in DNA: TGTGCCAGCAGTTTAGCTTCCGGCGGGAGGAATGAGCAGTTCTTC.

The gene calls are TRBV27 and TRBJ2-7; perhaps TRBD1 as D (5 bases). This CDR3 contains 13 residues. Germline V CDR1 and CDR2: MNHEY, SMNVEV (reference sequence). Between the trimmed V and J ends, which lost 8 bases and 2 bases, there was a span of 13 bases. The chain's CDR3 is CASSSGLPYEQYF. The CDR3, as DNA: TGTGCCAGCTCTTCAGGGCTACCCTACGAGCAGTACTTC.

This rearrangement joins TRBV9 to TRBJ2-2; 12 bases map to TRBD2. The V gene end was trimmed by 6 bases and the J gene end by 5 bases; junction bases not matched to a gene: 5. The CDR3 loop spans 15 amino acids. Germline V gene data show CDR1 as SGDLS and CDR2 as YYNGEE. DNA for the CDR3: TGTGCCAGCACCGGGGGACTAGCGGGTACCGGGGAGCTGTTTTTT. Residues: CASTGGLAGTGELFF.

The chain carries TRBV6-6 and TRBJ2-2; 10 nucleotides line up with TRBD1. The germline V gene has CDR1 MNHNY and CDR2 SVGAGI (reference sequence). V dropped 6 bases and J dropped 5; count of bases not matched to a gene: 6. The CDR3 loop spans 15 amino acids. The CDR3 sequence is CASSPGTGVTGELFF. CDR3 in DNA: TGTGCCAGCAGCCCCGGGACAGGGGTAACCGGGGAGCTGTTTTTT.

The CDR3 loop reads CASSLEEGLAGARYNEQFF. In DNA, the CDR3 is TGCGCCAGCAGCTTGGAGGAAGGACTAGCGGGAGCTCGCTACAATGAGCAGTTCTTC. This chain connects TRBV5-1 to TRBJ2-1, with 13 bases aligning to TRBD2. V lost 0 bases, J lost 3 bases, and 9 bases stayed unmatched. The V gene's germline CDR1 is SGHRS and CDR2 YFSETQ. CDR3 length: 19 residues.

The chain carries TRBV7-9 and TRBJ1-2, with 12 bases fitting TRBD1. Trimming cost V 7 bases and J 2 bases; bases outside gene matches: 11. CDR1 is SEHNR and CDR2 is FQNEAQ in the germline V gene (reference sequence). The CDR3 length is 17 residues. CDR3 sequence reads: CASNSLTGQGANYGYTF. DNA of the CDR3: TGTGCCAGCAACTCCCTGACGGGACAGGGGGCAAACTATGGCTACACCTTC.

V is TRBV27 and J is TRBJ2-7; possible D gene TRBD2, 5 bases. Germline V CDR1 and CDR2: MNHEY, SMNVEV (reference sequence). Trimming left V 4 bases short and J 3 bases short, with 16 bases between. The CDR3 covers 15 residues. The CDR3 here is CASSSGQPGGYEQYF. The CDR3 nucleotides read TGTGCCAGCAGTTCGGGTCAACCCGGAGGCTACGAGCAGTACTTC.

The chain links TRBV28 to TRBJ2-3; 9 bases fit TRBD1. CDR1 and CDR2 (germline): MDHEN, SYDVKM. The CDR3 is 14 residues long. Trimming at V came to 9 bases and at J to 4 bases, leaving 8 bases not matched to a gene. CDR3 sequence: CASTTGGRPDTQYF. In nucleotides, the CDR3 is TGTGCCAGTACAACAGGGGGCCGACCAGATACGCAGTATTTT.

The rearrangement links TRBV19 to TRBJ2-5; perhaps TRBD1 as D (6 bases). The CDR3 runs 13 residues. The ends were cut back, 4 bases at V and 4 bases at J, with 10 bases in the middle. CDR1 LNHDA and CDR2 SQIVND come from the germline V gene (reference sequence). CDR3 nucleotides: TGTGCCAGTAGTAGGGACAATGGAGAGACCCAGTACTTC. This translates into CASSRDNGETQYF.

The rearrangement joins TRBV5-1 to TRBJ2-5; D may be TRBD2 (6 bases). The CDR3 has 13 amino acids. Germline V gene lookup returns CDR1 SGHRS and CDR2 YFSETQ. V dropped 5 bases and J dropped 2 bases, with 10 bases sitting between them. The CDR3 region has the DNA TGCGCCAGCAGTTTCGGGAGACAAGAGACCCAGTACTTC. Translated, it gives CASSFGRQETQYF. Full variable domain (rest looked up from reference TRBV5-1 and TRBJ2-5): KAGVTQTPRYLIKTRGQQVTLSCSPISGHRSVSWYQQTPGQGLQFLFEYFSETQRNKGNFPGRFSGRQFSNSRSEMNVSTLELGDSALYLCASSFGRQETQYFGPGTRLLVL.

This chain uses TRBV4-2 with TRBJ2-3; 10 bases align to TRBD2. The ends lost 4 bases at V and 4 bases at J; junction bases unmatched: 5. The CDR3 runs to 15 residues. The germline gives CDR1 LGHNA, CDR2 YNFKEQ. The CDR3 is CASSPIGTSADTQYF. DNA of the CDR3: TGTGCCAGCAGCCCTATCGGGACTAGCGCAGATACGCAGTATTTT.

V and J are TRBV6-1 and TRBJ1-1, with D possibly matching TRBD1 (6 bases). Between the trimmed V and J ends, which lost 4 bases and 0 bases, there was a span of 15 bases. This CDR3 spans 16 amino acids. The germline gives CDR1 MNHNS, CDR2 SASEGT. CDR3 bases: TGTGCCAGCAGTGCCTCCCTAGGGGGTCTGAACACTGAAGCTTTCTTT. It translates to CASSASLGGLNTEAFF.

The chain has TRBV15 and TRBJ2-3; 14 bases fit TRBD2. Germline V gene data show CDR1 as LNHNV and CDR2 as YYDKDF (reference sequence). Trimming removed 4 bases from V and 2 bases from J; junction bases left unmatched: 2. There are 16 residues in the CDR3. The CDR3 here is CATSTGLAGDTDTQYF. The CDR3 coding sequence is TGTGCCACCAGCACGGGACTAGCGGGAGACACAGATACGCAGTATTTT.

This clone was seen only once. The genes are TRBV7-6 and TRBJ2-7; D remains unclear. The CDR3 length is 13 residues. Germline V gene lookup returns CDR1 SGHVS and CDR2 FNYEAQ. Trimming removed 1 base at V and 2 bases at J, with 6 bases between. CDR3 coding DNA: TGTGCCAGCAGCTTAGAGGTACCCTACGAGCAGTACTTC. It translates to CASSLEVPYEQYF.

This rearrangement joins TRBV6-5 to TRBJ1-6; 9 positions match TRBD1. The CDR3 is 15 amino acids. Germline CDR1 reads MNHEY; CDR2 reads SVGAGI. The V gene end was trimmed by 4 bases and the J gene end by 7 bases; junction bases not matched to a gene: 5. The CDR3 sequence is CASSSKTGGNSPLHF. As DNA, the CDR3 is TGTGCCAGCAGTTCCAAGACAGGGGGGAATTCACCCCTCCACTTT.

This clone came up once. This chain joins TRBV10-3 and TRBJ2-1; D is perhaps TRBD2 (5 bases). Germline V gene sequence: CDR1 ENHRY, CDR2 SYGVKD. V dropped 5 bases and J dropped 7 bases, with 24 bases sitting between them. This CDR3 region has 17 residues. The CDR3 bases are TGTGCCATCAGTCCCGACCCCACTAGAGCCCTATTTAATGAGCAGTTCTTC. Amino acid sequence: CAISPDPTRALFNEQFF.

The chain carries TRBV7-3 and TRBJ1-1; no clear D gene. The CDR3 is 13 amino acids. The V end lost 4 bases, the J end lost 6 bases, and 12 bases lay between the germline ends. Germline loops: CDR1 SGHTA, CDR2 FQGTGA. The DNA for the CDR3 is TGTGCCAGCAGCTCAACACCGGCGGCTGAAGCTTTCTTT. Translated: CASSSTPAAEAFF.

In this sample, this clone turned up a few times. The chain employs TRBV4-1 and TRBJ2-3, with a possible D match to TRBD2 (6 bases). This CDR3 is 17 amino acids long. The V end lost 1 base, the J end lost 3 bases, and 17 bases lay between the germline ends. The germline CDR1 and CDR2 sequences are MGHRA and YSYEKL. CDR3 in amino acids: CASSQVIFAGRTDTQYF. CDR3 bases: TGCGCCAGCAGCCAAGTCATCTTTGCGGGGAGGACAGATACGCAGTATTTT.

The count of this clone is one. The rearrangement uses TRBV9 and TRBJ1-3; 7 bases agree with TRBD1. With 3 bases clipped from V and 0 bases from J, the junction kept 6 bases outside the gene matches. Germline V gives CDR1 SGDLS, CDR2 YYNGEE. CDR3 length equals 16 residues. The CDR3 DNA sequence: TGTGCCAGCAGCGCCAGACAGGGCCCCTCTGGAAACACCATATATTTT. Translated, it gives CASSARQGPSGNTIYF.

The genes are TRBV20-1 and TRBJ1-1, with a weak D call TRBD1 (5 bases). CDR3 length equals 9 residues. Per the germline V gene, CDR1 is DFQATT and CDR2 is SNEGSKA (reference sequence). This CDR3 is CRRGAEAFF. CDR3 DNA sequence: TGCAGGAGGGGCGCTGAAGCTTTCTTT.

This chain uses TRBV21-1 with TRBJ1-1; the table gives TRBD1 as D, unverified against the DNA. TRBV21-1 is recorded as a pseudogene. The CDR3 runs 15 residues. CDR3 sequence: CASIPDRDNHTEAFF. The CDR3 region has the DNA TGTGCCAGCATCCCGGACAGGGACAATCACACTGAAGCTTTCTTT.

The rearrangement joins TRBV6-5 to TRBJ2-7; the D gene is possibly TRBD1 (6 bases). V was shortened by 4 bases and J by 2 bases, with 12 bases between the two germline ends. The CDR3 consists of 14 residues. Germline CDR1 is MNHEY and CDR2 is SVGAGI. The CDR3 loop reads CASSSRQETYEQYF. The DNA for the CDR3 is TGTGCCAGCAGTTCTCGACAGGAGACCTACGAGCAGTACTTC.